This TCR beta chain stems from a study of T cell changes during pregnancy in multiple sclerosis. The repertoire was sequenced with immunoSEQ multiplex PCR; TCRdb's copy has only in-frame clones and lacks some. The repertoire holds 32,000 or so clones, roughly nine tenths seen once, with about 0.4% in the top ten. V was pared by 1 base and J by 4 bases, with 22 bases between. Germline V gene lookup returns CDR1 SGHTA and CDR2 FQGNSA. This CDR3 comprises 18 residues. The sample consisted of CD4+ T cells from peripheral blood mononuclear cells, taken in the second trimester of pregnancy. The receptor comes from a female donor with multiple sclerosis, enrolled in a pregnancy study. V and J are TRBV7-2 and TRBJ1-2; no definite D call. CDR3 sequence (DNA): TGTGCCAGCAGCTTAGGACGGGTGAGTCCTGGCTCCCGCTATGGCTACACCTTC. Protein: CASSLGRVSPGSRYGYTF.